This TCR beta chain comes out of a study of blood T cell repertoires in COVID-19. V lost 0 bases, J lost 6 bases, and 11 bases lay in between. Germline V gives CDR1 MGHRA, CDR2 YSYEKL. This CDR3 comprises 14 residues. Authors' data handling: The authors estimated nucleated cell counts from reference gene primer amplification. Assay: immunoSEQ multiplex PCR; the TCRdb copy retains only in-frame clones and omits some. The D gene and trimming were derived from the DNA, and the V and J assignments and clone size from that table. This table holds about 100,000 clones, around 88% found once. This clone was picked up one time.

Sequenced: peripheral blood. The chain recombines TRBV4-1 with TRBJ1-1; D may be TRBD1 (5 bases). The receptor was derived from a human donor in a cohort sampled during active COVID-19. CDR3 sequence (DNA): TGCGCCAGCAGCCAAGAGGCCAGGGTAGCTGAAGCTTTCTTT. This gives the protein CASSQEARVAEAFF.